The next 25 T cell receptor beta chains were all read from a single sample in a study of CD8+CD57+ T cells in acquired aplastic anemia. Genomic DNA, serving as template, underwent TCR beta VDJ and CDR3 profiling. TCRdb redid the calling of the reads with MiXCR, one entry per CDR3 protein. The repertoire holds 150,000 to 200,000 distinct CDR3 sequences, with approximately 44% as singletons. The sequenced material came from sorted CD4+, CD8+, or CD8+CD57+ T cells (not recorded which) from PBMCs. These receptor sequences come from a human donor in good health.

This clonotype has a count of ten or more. The DNA for the CDR3 is TGCGCCAGCAGCTTGACTCCCCCTGAAGGTTCACCCCTCCACTTT. Amino acids: CASSLTPPEGSPLHF. The gene calls are TRBV5-1 and TRBJ1-6; no reliable D call. This CDR3 is built from 15 residues. CDR1 is SGHRS, CDR2 YFSETQ, per germline. The V end was cut by 1 base, the J end by 9 bases, with 14 bases between.

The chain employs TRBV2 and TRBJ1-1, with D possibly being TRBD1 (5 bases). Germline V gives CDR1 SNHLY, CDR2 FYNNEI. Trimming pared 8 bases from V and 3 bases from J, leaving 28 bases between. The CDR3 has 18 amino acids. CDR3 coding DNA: TGTGCCAGCCCCGAGGGGTCGTCGACAAATGGGGCGTACACTGAAGCTTTCTTT. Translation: CASPEGSSTNGAYTEAFF.

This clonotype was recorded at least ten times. The chain's CDR3 is CSARRVVGANVLTF. The CDR3 DNA reads TGCAGTGCTAGACGGGTTGTTGGGGCCAACGTCCTGACTTTC. The chain couples TRBV20-1 to TRBJ2-6, with D uncertain. V dropped 2 bases and J dropped 3 bases, with 8 bases sitting between them. In germline, CDR1 is DFQATT, CDR2 SNEGSKA (reference sequence). The CDR3 is 14 amino acids.

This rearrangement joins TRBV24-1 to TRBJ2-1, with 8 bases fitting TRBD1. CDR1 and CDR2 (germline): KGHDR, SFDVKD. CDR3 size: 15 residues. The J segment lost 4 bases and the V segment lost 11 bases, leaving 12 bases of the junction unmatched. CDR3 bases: TGTGCCAGCTCACCGGCCAGGGGGCAATACAATGAGCAGTTCTTC. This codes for CASSPARGQYNEQFF.

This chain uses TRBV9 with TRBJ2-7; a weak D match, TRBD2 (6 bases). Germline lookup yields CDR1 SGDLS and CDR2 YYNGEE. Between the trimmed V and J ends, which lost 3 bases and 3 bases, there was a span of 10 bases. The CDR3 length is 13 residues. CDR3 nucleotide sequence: TGTGCCAGCAGCGGGGGGGACGGCTACGAGCAGTACTTC. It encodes CASSGGDGYEQYF. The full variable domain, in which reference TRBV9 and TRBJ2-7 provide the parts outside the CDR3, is DSGVTQTPKHLITATGQRVTLRCSPRSGDLSVYWYQQSLDQGLQFLIQYYNGEERAKGNILERFSAQQFPDLHSELNLSSLELGDSALYFCASSGGDGYEQYFGPGTRLTVT.

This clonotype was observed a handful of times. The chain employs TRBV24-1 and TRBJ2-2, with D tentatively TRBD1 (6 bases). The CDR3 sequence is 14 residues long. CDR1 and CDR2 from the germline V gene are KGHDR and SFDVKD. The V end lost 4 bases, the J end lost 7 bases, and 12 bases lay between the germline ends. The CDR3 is CATSEHRVGGELFF. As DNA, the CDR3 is TGTGCCACCAGTGAGCACAGGGTTGGCGGGGAGCTGTTTTTT.

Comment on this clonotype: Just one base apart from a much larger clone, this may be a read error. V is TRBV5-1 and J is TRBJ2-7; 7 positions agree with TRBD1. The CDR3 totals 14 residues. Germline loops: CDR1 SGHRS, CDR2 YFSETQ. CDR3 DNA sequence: TGCGCCAGCAGCGAGAGGGACAGAGCCTACAAGCAGTACTTC. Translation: CASSERDRAYKQYF.

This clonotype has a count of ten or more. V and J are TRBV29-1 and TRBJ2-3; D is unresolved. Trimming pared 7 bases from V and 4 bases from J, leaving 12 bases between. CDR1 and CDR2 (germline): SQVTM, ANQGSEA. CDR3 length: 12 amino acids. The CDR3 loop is CSAAHRPDTQYF. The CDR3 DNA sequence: TGCAGCGCCGCACACAGACCAGATACGCAGTATTTT.

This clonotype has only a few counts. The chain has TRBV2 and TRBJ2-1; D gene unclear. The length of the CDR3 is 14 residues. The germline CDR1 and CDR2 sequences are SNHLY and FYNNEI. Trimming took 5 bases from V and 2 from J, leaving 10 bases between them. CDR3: CASSPFGPYNEQFF. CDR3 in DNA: TGTGCCAGCAGTCCATTCGGCCCCTACAATGAGCAGTTCTTC.

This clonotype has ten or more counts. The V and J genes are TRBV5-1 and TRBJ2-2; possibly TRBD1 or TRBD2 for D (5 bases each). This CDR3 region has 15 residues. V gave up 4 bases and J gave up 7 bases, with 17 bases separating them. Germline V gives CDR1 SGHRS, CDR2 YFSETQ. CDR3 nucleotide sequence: TGCGCCAGCAGCCCGGGACCGAAGGGGATCGGGGAGCTGTTTTTT. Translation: CASSPGPKGIGELFF.

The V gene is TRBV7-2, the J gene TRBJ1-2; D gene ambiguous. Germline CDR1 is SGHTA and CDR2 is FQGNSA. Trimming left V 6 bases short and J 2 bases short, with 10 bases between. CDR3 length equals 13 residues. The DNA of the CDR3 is TGTGCCAGCAGTTTTACAGCAAACTATGGCTACACCTTC. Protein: CASSFTANYGYTF.

This CDR3 reads CSSYGTPQFF. CDR3 nucleotides: TGCAGCAGTTACGGCACACCGCAGTTCTTC. The J gene is TRBJ2-1, the V gene TRBV29-1; the D is unclear. The length of the CDR3 is 10 residues. Germline-derived CDR1 and CDR2 are SQVTM and ANQGSEA. V lost 8 bases to trimming and J lost 12 bases, with 14 bases between them.

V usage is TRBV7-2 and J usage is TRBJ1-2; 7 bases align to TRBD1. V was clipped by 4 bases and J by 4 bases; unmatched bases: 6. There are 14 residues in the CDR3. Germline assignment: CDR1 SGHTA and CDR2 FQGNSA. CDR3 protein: CASSSSRDSYGYTF. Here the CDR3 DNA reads TGTGCCAGCAGCTCGTCCCGGGACAGCTATGGCTACACCTTC.

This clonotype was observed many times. This CDR3 reads CASSRWSGGRLETQYF. The CDR3 DNA reads TGTGCCAGCAGCCGTTGGTCCGGGGGCCGGTTAGAGACCCAGTACTTC. The genes are TRBV7-9 and TRBJ2-5; D tentatively reads TRBD1 or TRBD2 (6 bases each). Trimming took 5 bases from V and 4 from J, leaving 20 bases between them. The CDR3 extends over 16 amino acids. The germline V gene has CDR1 SEHNR and CDR2 FQNEAQ (reference sequence).

CDR3 region: CASSIKGYGYTF. The CDR3, as DNA: TGTGCCAGTAGTATCAAAGGCTATGGCTACACCTTC. The chain has TRBV19 and TRBJ1-2; D is unresolved. V dropped 3 bases and J dropped 4 bases, with 6 bases sitting between them. This CDR3 is built from 12 residues. Germline assignment: CDR1 LNHDA and CDR2 SQIVND (reference sequence).

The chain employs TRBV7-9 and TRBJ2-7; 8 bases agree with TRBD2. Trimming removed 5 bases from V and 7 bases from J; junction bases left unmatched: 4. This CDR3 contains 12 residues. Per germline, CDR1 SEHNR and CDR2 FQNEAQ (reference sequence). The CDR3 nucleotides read TGTGCCAGCAGCCTACTAGCGGTTGAGCAGTACTTC. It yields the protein CASSLLAVEQYF. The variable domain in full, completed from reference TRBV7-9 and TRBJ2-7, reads DTGVSQNPRHKITKRGQNVTFRCDPISEHNRLYWYRQTLGQGPEFLTYFQNEAQLEKSRLLSDRFSAERPKGSFSTLEIQRTEQGDSAMYLCASSLLAVEQYFGPGTRLTVT.

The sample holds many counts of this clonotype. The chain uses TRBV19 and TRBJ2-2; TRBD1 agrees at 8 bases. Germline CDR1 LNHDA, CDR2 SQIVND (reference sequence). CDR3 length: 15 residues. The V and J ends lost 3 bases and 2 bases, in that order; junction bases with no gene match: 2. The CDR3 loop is CASSIGQGNTGELFF. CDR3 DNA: TGTGCCAGTAGTATCGGACAGGGAAACACCGGGGAGCTGTTTTTT. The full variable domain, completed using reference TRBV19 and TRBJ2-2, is DGGITQSPKYLFRKEGQNVTLSCEQNLNHDAMYWYRQDPGQGLRLIYYSQIVNDFQKGDIAEGYSVSREKKESFPLTVTSAQKNPTAFYLCASSIGQGNTGELFFGEGSRLTVL.

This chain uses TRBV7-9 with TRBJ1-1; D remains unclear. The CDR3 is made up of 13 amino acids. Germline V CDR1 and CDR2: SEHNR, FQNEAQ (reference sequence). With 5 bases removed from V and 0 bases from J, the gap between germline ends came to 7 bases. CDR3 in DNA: TGTGCCAGCAGCCCTCAGATGAACACTGAAGCTTTCTTT. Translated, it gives CASSPQMNTEAFF.

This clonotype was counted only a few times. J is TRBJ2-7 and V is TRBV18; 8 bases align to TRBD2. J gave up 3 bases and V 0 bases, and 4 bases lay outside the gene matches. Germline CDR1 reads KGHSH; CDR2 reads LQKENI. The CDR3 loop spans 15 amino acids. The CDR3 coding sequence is TGTGCCAGCTCACCACCAACTAGCGGATACTACGAGCAGTACTTC. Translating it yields CASSPPTSGYYEQYF.

CDR3 residues: CASSESGLYEQYF. The CDR3 DNA reads TGCGCCAGCAGTGAGTCGGGGTTATACGAGCAGTACTTC. The chain couples TRBV10-2 to TRBJ2-7; D is uncertain. The V gene's germline CDR1 is WSHSY and CDR2 SAAADI. The length of the CDR3 is 13 residues. Trimming cost V 0 bases and J 4 bases, with 7 bases left between them.

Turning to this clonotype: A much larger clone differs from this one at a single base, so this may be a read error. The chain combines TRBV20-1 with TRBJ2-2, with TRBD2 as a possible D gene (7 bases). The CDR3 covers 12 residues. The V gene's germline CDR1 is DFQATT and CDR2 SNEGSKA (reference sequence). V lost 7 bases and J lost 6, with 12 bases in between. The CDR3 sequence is CSVGGGAGELFF. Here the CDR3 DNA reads TGCAGTGTTGGAGGGGGGGCCGGGGAGCTGTTTTTT.

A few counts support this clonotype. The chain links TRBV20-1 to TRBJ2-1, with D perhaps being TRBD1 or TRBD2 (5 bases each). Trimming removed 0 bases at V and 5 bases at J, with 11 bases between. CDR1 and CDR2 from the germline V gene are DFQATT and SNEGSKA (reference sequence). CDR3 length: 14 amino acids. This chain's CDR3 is CSAREGVRDNEQFF. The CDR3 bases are TGCAGTGCTAGAGAGGGGGTCAGGGACAATGAGCAGTTCTTC.

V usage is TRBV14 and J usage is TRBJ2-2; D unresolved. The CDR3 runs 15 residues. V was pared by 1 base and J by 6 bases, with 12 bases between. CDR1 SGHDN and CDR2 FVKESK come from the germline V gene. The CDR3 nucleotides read TGTGCCAGCAGCCAAGGACACGGACGGGCCGGGGAGCTGTTTTTT. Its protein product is CASSQGHGRAGELFF.

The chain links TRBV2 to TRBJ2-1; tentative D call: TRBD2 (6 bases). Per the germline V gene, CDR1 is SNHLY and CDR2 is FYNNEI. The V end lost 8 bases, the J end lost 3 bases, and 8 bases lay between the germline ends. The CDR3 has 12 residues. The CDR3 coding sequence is TGTGCCAGCGGGGGGAACTACAATGAGCAGTTCTTC. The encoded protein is CASGGNYNEQFF.

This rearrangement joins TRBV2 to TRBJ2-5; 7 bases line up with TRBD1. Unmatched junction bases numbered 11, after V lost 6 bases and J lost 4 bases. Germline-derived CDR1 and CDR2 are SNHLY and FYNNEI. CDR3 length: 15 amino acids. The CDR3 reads CASSRPDRAGETQYF. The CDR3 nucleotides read TGTGCCAGCAGCCGACCTGACAGGGCAGGAGAGACCCAGTACTTC. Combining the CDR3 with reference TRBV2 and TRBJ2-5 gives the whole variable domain EPEVTQTPSHQVTQMGQEVILRCVPISNHLYFYWYRQILGQKVEFLVSFYNNEISEKSEIFDDQFSVERPDGSNFTLKIRSTKLEDSAMYFCASSRPDRAGETQYFGPGTRLLVL.